The 3 T cell receptor beta chains presented below share a single source sample, sequenced in a study of blood T cell repertoires in COVID-19. The protocol was immunoSEQ multiplex PCR, while the TCRdb copy is restricted to in-frame clones and leaves out a portion. The sample holds roughly 430,000 clones; over 75% are singletons and the top ten take 1.4% to 1.5%. Input material: PBMCs or T cells enriched from blood (not recorded which). Every receptor here comes from a woman between 18 and 30 years old who had been exposed to COVID-19.

J is TRBJ1-5 and V is TRBV4-3; D is unclear. This CDR3 comprises 14 residues. The V end lost 0 bases, the J end lost 3 bases, and 6 bases lay between the germline ends. Germline V gene lookup returns CDR1 LGHNA and CDR2 YSLEER. CDR3 sequence reads: CASSQDRFNQPQHF. The CDR3 bases are TGCGCCAGCAGCCAAGATCGGTTCAATCAGCCCCAGCATTTT.

The chain combines TRBV4-1 with TRBJ1-3; D possibly corresponds to TRBD1 (5 bases). The germline V gene has CDR1 MGHRA and CDR2 YSYEKL. Trimming cost V 2 bases and J 1 base, with 9 bases left between them. The CDR3 has 15 residues. In nucleotides, the CDR3 is TGCGCCAGCAGCCAACTGGGACTGTCTGGAAACACCATATATTTT. This codes for CASSQLGLSGNTIYF.

The chain links TRBV3-1 (or the pseudogene TRBV3-2) to TRBJ1-4, with D hard to call. The length of the CDR3 is 14 residues. Germline V lookup: CDR1 LGHDT, CDR2 YNNKEL (reference sequence). V was shortened by 5 bases and J by 5 bases, with 12 bases between the two germline ends. CDR3 protein: CASSYRHINEKLFF. The CDR3 region has the DNA TGTGCCAGCAGCTATAGACATATAAATGAAAAACTGTTTTTT.